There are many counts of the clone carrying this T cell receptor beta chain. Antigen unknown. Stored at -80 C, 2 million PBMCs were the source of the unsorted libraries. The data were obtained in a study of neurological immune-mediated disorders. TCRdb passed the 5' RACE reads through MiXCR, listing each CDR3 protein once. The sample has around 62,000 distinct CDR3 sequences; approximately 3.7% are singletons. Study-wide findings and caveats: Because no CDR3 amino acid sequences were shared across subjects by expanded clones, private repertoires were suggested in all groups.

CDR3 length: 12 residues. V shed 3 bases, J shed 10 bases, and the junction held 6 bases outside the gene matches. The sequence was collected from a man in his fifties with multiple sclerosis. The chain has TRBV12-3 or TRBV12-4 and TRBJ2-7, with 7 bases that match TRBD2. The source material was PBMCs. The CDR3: CASSFGLAVQYF. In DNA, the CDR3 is TGTGCCAGCAGTTTTGGGCTAGCGGTACAGTACTTC.